This T cell receptor (beta chain) was retrieved from a study of CD8 T cells in Susac syndrome. RNA totalling roughly 0.45 to 1 ug underwent reverse transcription with random hexamers. Via MiXCR, TCRdb re-called the immunoSEQ multiplex PCR reads, giving one row per CDR3 protein. The data show some 130,000 distinct CDR3 sequences, with approximately 94% seen just once and roughly 0.13% held by the top ten. CDR1 is SGHNT, CDR2 YYREEE, per germline (reference sequence). The CDR3 is 13 amino acids. The table lists this clonotype with a few counts. An end of the junction does not agree with germline; a read error may underlie this. The authors carried out high-throughput sequencing of TCR beta. They applied it to CD8+ and CD4+ T cells obtained from blood.

The sequence came from a human donor with multiple sclerosis. Sequenced: CD4+ T cells from PBMCs. The chain has TRBV5-4 and TRBJ2-6, with unresolved D. The CDR3 DNA reads TGTGCCAGCAGTTTGGCTGGGGCCAACGTCCTGACTTTC. The encoded protein is CASSLAGANVLTF.